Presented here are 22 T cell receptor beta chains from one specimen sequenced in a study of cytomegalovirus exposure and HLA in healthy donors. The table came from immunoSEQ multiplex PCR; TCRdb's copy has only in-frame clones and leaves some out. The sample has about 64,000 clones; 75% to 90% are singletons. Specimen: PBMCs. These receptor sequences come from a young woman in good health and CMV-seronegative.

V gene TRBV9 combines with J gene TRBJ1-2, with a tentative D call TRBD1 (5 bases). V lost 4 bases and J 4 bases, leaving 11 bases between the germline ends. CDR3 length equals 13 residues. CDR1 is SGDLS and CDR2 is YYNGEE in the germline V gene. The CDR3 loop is CASSKDSIYGYTF. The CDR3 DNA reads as TGTGCCAGCAGCAAAGACAGCATCTATGGCTACACCTTC.

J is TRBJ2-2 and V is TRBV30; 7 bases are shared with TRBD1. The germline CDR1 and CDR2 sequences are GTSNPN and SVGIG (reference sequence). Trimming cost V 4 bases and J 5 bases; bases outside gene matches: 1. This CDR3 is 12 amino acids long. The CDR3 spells CAWNRGTGELFF. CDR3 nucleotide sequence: TGTGCCTGGAACAGGGGAACCGGGGAGCTGTTTTTT.

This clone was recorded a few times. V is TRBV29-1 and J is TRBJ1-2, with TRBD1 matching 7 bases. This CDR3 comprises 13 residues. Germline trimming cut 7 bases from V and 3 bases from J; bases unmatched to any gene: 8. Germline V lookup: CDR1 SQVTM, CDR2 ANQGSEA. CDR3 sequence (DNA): TGCAGCGCCGAGACAGGGTCCCACTATGGCTACACCTTC. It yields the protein CSAETGSHYGYTF.

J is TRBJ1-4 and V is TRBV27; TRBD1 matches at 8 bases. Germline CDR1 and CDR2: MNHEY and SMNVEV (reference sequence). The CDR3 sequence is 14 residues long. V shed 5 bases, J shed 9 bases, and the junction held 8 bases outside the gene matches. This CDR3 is CASSPRQGTQKLFF. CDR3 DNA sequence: TGTGCCAGCAGTCCGAGACAGGGGACGCAAAAACTGTTTTTT. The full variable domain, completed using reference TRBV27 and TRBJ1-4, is EAQVTQNPRYLITVTGKKLTVTCSQNMNHEYMSWYRQDPGLGLRQIYYSMNVEVTDKGDVPEGYKVSRKEKRNFPLILESPSPNQTSLYFCASSPRQGTQKLFFGSGTQLSVL.

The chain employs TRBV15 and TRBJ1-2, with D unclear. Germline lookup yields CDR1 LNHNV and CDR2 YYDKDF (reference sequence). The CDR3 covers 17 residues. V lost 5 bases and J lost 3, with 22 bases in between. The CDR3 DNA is TGTGCCACCAGCGGGAGTTCATCAGAGGCTCTGCACTATGGCTACACCTTC. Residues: CATSGSSSEALHYGYTF. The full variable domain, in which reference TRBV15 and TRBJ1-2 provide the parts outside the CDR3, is DAMVIQNPRYQVTQFGKPVTLSCSQTLNHNVMYWYQQKSSQAPKLLFHYYDKDFNNEADTPDNFQSRRPNTSFCFLDIRSPGLGDTAMYLCATSGSSSEALHYGYTFGSGTRLTVV.

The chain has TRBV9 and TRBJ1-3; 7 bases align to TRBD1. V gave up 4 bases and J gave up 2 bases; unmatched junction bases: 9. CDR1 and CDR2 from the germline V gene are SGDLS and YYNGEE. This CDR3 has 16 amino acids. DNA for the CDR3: TGTGCCAGCAGCACGACACAGGGGTTAGCTGGAAACACCATATATTTT. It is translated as CASSTTQGLAGNTIYF.

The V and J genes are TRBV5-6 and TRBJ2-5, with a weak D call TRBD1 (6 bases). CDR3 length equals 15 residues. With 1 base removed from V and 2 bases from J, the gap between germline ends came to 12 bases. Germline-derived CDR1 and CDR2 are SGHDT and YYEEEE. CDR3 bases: TGTGCCAGCAGCTTGATTTGGACAGCTCAAGAGACCCAGTACTTC. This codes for CASSLIWTAQETQYF.

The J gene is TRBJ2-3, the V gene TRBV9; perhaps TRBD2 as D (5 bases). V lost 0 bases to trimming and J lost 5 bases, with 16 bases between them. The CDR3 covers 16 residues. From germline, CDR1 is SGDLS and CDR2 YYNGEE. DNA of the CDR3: TGTGCCAGCAGCGTAGCTACTGGAGGAGGTCTAGATACGCAGTATTTT. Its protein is CASSVATGGGLDTQYF.

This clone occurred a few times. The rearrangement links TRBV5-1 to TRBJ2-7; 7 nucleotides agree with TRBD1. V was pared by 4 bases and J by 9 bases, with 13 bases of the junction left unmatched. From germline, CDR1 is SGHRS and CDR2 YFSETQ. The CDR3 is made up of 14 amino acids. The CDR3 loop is CASSPGTANIGQYF. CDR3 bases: TGCGCCAGCAGCCCCGGGACAGCCAACATTGGGCAGTACTTC. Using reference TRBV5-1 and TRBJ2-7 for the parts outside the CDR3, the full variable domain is KAGVTQTPRYLIKTRGQQVTLSCSPISGHRSVSWYQQTPGQGLQFLFEYFSETQRNKGNFPGRFSGRQFSNSRSEMNVSTLELGDSALYLCASSPGTANIGQYFGPGTRLTVT.

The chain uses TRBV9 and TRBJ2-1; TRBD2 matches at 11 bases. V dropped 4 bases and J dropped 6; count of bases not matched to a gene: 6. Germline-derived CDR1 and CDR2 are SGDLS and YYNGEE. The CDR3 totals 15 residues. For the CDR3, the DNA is TGTGCCAGCAGCCCGCGACTAGCGGGACCCAATGAGCAGTTCTTC. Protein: CASSPRLAGPNEQFF.

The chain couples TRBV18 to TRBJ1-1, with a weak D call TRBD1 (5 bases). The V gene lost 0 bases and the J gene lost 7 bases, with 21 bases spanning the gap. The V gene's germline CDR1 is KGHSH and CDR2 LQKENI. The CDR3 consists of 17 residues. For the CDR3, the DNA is TGTGCCAGCTCACCACCGAATTCCCAAACAGGTCGGAATGAAGCTTTCTTT. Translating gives CASSPPNSQTGRNEAFF.

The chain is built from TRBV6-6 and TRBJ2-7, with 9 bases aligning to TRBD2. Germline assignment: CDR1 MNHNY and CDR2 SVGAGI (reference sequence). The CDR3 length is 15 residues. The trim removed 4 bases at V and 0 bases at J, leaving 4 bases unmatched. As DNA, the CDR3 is TGTGCCAGCAGTTCGGTAGCGGGAGCCTCCTACGAGCAGTACTTC. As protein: CASSSVAGASYEQYF.

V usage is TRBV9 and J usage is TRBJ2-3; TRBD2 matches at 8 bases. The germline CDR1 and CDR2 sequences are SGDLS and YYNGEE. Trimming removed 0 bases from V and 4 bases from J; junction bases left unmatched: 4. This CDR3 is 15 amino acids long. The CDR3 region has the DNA TGTGCCAGCAGCGTAGGACGGGGGGGCGCAGATACGCAGTATTTT. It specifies CASSVGRGGADTQYF.

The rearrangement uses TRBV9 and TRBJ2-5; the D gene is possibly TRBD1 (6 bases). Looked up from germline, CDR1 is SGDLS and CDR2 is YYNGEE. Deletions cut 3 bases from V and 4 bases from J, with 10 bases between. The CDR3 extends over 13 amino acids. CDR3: CASSAGAPETQYF. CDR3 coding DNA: TGTGCCAGCAGCGCAGGGGCCCCAGAGACCCAGTACTTC.

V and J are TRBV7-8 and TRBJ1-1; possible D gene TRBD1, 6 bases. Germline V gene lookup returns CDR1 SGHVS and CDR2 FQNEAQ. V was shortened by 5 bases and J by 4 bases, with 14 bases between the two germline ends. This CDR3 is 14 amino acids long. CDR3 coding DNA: TGTGCCAGCAGCCGGGTGGAAGGGGGCACTGAAGCTTTCTTT. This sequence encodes CASSRVEGGTEAFF.

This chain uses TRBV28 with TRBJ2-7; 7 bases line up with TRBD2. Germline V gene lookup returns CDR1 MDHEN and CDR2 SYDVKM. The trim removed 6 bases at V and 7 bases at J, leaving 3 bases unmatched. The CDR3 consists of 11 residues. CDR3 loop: CASSLLAEQYF. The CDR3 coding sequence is TGTGCCAGCAGCCTACTAGCGGAGCAGTACTTC.

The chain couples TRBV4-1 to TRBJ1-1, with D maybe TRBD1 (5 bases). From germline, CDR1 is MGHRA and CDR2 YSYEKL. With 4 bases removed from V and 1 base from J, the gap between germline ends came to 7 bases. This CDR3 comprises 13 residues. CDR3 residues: CASSPGQNTEAFF. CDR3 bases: TGCGCCAGCAGCCCCGGACAGAACACTGAAGCTTTCTTT.

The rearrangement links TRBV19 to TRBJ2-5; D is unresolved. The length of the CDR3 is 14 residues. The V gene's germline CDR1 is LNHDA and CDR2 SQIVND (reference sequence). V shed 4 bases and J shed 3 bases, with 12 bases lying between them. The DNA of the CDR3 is TGTGCCAGTAGTAACCCCCCAGCGAAAGAGACCCAGTACTTC. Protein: CASSNPPAKETQYF.

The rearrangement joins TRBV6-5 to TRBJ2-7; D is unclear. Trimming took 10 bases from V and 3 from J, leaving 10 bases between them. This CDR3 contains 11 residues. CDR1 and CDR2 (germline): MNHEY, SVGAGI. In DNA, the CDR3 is TGTGCCACCAGAGAGGTCTACGAGCAGTACTTC. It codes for CATREVYEQYF.

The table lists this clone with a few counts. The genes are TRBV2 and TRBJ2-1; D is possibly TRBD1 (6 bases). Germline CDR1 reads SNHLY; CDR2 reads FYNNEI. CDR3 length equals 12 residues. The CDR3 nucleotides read TGTGCTAACTCTGGGGGCGCCAATGAGCAGTTCTTC. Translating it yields CANSGGANEQFF.

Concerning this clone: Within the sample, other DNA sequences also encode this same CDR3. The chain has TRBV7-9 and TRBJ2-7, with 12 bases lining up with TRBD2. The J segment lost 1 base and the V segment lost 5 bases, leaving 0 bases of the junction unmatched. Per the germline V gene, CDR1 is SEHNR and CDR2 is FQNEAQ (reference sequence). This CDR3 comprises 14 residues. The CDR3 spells CASSGLAGSYEQYF. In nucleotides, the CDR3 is TGTGCCAGCAGCGGACTAGCGGGGTCCTACGAGCAGTACTTC.

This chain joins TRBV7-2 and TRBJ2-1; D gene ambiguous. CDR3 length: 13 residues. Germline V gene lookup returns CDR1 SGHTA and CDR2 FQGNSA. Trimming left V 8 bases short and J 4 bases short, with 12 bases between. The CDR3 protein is CASSNTLYNEQFF. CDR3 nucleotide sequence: TGTGCCAGCTCGAACACCTTGTACAATGAGCAGTTCTTC.